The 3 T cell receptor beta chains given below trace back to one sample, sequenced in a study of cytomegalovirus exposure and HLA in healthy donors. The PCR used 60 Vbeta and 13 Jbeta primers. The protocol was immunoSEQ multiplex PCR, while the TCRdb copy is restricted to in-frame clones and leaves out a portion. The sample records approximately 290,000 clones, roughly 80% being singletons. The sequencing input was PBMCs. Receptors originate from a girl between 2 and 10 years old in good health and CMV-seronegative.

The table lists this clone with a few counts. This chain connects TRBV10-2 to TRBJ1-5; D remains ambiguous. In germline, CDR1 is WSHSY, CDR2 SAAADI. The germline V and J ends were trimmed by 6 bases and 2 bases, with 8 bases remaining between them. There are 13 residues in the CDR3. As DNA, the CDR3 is TGCGCCAGCAGCCAGAGGCGCAATCAGCCCCAGCATTTT. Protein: CASSQRRNQPQHF.

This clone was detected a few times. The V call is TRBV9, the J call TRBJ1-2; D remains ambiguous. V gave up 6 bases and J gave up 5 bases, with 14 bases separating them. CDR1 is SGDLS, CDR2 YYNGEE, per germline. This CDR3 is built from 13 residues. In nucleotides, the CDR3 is TGTGCCAGCAAAGGAGTTCGCGGGTATGGCTACACCTTC. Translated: CASKGVRGYGYTF. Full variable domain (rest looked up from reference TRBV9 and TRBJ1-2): DSGVTQTPKHLITATGQRVTLRCSPRSGDLSVYWYQQSLDQGLQFLIQYYNGEERAKGNILERFSAQQFPDLHSELNLSSLELGDSALYFCASKGVRGYGYTFGSGTRLTVV.

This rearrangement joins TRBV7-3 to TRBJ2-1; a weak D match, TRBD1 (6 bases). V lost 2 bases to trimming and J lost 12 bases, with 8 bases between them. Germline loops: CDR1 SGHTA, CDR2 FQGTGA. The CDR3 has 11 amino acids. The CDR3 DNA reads TGTGCCAGCAGCTTAGGGGGCCGGCAGTTCTTC. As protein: CASSLGGRQFF.